What follows is one T cell receptor beta chain and its context. Its antigen is not identified. The sample is drawn from a study of T cell repertoires and HLA-DP antigens. Study-level background: DNA input averaged roughly 230 ng in sorted CD137+CD4+ and around 1,100 ng in pre-culture CD4+. Study-level points and caveats: A non-physiological HeLa system presented antigen to total CD4+ responders. Naive and memory CD4+ cells were analysed together, not apart.

Germline V gene sequence: CDR1 MNHNY, CDR2 SVGAGI (reference sequence). Trimming removed 2 bases from V and 6 bases from J, with 11 bases in between. This CDR3 spans 14 amino acids. Primers targeted 54 TRBV and 13 TRBJ segments. Profiling relied on immunoSEQ multiplex PCR, and the TCRdb table lists in-frame clones only, not all of them. The profile shows roughly 73,000 clones, about 82% of them singletons. This receptor was obtained from a man aged 55 to 69 in good health and CMV-seronegative. The gene calls are TRBV6-6 and TRBJ1-5; TRBD1 might be the D (6 bases). Sequencing was performed on CD4+ T cells from PBMCs. The CDR3 loop reads CASSYPGVGQPQHF. The DNA of the CDR3 is TGTGCCAGCAGTTACCCAGGGGTAGGTCAGCCCCAGCATTTT.